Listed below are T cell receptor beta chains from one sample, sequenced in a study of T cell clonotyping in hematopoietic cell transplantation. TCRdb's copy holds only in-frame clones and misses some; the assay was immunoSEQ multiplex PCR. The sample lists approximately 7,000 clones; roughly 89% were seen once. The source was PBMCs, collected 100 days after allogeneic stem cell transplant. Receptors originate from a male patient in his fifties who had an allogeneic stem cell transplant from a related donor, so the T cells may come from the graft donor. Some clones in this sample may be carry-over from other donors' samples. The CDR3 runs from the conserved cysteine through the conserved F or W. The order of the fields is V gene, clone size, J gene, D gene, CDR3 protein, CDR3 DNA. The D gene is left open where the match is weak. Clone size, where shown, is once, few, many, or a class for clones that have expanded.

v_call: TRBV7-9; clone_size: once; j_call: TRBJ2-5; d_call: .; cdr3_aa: CASTEDGGYQETQYF; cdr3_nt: TGTGCCAGCACCGAGGACGGAGGGTACCAAGAGACCCAGTACTTC
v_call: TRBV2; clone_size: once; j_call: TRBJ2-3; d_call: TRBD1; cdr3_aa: CASGTGTDTQYF; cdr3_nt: TGTGCCAGCGGGACAGGCACAGATACGCAGTATTTT
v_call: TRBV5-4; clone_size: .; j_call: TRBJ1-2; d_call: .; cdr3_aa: CASSSGGSGGYTF; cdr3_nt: TGTGCCAGCAGCTCCGGGGGGAGTGGTGGCTACACCTTC
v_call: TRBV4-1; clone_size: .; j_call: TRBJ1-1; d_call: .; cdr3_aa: CASSPFGGMNTEAFF; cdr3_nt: TGCGCCAGCAGCCCTTTTGGGGGAATGAACACTGAAGCTTTCTTT
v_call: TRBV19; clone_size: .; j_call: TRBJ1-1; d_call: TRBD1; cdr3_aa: CASSVDRGQGEAFF; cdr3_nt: TGTGCCAGTAGCGTGGACAGGGGGCAAGGTGAAGCTTTCTTT
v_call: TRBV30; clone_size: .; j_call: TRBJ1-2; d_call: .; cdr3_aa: CAWSSRRADYSYTF; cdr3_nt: TGTGCCTGGAGTTCGCGCAGGGCCGACTATAGCTACACCTTC
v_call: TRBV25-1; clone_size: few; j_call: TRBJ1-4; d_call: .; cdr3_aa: CASSELGTNNEKLFF; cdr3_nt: TGTGCCAGCAGTGAATTGGGGACCAATAATGAAAAACTGTTTTTT
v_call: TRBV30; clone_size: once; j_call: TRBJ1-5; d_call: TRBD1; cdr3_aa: CAWSPDRVQPQHF; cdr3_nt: TGTGCCTGGAGTCCGGACAGGGTTCAGCCCCAGCATTTT
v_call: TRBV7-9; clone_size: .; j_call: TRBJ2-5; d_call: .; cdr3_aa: CASSFRPREQYF; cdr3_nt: TGTGCCAGCAGCTTCCGACCGAGGGAGCAGTACTTC
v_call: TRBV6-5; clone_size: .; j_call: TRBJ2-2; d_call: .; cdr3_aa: CASEEGGSTGELFF; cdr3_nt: TGTGCCAGCGAAGAGGGGGGGAGCACCGGGGAGCTGTTTTTT
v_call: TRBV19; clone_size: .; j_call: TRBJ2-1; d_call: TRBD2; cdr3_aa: CASSSGEGNEQFF; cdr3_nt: TGTGCCAGTAGCTCGGGGGAGGGCAATGAGCAGTTCTTC
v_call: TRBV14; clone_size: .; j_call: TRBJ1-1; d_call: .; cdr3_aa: CASSTGLANTEAFF; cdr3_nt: TGTGCCAGCAGTACAGGGCTGGCGAACACTGAAGCTTTCTTT
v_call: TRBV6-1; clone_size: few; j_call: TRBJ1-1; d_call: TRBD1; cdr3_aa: CASSEAHGTGNTEAFF; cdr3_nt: TGTGCCAGCAGTGAAGCGCACGGGACAGGGAACACTGAAGCTTTCTTT
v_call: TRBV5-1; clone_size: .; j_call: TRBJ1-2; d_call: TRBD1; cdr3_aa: CASSSSGTGVGYTF; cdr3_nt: TGCGCCAGCAGCTCCTCCGGGACAGGGGTTGGCTACACCTTC
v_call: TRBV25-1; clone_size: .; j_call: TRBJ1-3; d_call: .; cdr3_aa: CASSWTPGSTIYF; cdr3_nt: TGTGCCAGCAGCTGGACACCTGGTTCCACCATATATTTT
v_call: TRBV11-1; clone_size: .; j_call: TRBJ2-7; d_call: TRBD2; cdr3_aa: CASSLGGTNTYEQYF; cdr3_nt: TGTGCCAGCAGCTTAGGGGGGACTAACACCTACGAGCAGTACTTC
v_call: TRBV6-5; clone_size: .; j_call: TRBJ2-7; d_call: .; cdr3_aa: CASSADRIGQYF; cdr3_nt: TGTGCCAGCAGTGCCGACCGAATCGGGCAGTACTTC
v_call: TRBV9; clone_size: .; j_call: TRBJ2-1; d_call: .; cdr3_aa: CANSYAGLLHNEQFF; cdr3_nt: TGTGCCAACAGCTATGCGGGACTCCTTCACAATGAGCAGTTCTTC
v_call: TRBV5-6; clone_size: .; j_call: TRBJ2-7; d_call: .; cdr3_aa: CASSLSSAEQYF; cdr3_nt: TGTGCCAGCAGCTTGTCCTCTGCCGAGCAGTACTTC
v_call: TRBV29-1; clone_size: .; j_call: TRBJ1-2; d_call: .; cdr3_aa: CSVTGGDDNYGYTF; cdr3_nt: TGCAGCGTCACGGGAGGGGATGATAACTATGGCTACACCTTC
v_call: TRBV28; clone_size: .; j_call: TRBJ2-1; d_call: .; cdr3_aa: CASSPLGAVGYNEQFF; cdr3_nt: TGTGCCAGCAGTCCACTGGGAGCGGTGGGGTACAATGAGCAGTTCTTC
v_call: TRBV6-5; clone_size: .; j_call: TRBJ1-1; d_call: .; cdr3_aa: CASSYSRLLLTEAFF; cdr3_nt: TGTGCCAGCAGTTACTCCCGACTGCTACTCACTGAAGCTTTCTTT
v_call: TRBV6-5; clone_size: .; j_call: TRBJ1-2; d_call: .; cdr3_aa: CASMSRIAGYTF; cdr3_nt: TGTGCCAGCATGAGCCGTATTGCTGGCTACACCTTC
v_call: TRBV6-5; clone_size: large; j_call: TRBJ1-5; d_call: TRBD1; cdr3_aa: CASSYSQGAAQPQHF; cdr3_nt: TGTGCCAGCAGTTACAGTCAGGGGGCGGCTCAGCCCCAGCATTTT
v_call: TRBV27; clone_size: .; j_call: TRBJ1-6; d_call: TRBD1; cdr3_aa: CASSHDRAYNSPLHF; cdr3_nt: TGTGCCAGCAGCCACGACAGGGCCTATAATTCACCCCTCCACTTT
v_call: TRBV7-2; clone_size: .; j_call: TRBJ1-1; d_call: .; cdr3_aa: CASSRDWNTEAFF; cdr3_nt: TGTGCCAGCAGCAGGGACTGGAACACTGAAGCTTTCTTT
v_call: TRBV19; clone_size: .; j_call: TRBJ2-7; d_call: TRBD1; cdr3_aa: CASTGQNSYEQYF; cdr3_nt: TGTGCCAGTACGGGACAGAATTCCTACGAGCAGTACTTC
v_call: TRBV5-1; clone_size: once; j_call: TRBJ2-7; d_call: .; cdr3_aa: CASSIRGYEQYF; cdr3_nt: TGCGCCAGCAGCATCAGGGGCTACGAGCAGTACTTC
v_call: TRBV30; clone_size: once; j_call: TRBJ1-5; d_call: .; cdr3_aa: CAWSGPGLGQPQHF; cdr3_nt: TGTGCCTGGAGTGGTCCAGGCCTGGGTCAGCCCCAGCATTTT
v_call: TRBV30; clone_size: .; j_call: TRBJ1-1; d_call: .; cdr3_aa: CAWSPGLGTEAFF; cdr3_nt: TGTGCCTGGAGTCCGGGACTAGGCACTGAAGCCTTCTTT
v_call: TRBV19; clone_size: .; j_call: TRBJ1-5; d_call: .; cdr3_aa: CASSIQGGNQPQHF; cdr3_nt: TGTGCCAGTAGTATTCAGGGTGGCAATCAGCCCCAGCATTTT
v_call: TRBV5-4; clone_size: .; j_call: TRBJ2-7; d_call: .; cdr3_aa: CASSGGLATYEQYF; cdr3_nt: TGTGCCAGCAGCGGGGGGCTAGCGACCTACGAGCAGTACTTC
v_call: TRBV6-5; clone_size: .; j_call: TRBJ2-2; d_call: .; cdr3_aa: CASSYSRTGELFF; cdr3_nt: TGTGCCAGCAGTTACTCCAGGACCGGGGAGCTGTTTTTT
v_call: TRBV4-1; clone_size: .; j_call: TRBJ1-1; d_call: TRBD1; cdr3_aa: CASSQPTRDSALEAFF; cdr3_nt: TGCGCCAGCAGCCAGCCAACCCGGGACAGCGCGCTTGAAGCTTTCTTT
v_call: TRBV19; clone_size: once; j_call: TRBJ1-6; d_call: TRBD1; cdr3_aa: CASSMGWQGDSPLHF; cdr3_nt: TGTGCCAGTAGTATGGGATGGCAGGGGGATTCACCCCTCCACTTT
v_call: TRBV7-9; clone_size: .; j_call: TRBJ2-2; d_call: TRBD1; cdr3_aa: CAGRPGQGASGELFF; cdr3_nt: TGTGCCGGACGCCCGGGGCAGGGGGCCTCCGGGGAGCTGTTTTTT
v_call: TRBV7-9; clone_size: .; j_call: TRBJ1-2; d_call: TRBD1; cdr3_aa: CASSENPGQGRIGYTF; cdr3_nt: TGTGCCAGCAGCGAAAATCCGGGACAGGGAAGAATCGGCTACACCTTC
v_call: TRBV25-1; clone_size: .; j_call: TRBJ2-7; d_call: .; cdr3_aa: CASSLGWTGVYEQYF; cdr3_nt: TGTGCCAGCAGTTTGGGCTGGACGGGCGTCTACGAGCAGTACTTC
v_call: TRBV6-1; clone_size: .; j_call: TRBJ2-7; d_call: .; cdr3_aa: CAGARAGPTSEQYF; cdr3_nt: TGTGCCGGAGCACGGGCGGGGCCAACCTCCGAGCAGTACTTC
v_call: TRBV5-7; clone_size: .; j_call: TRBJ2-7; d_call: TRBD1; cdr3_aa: CASSLNQYRDRTYEQYF; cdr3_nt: TGTGCCAGCAGCTTGAATCAGTACCGGGACAGAACCTACGAGCAGTACTTC
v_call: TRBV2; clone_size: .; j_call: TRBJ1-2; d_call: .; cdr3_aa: CASGAGSDTF; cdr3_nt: TGTGCCAGCGGTGCGGGGTCCGACACCTTC
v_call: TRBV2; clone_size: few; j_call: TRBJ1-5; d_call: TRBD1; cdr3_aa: CASSAWTGVDQPQHF; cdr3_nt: TGTGCCAGCAGTGCTTGGACAGGGGTAGACCAGCCCCAGCATTTT
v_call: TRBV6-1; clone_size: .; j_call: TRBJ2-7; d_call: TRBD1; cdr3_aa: CASSQNWDRGQEQYF; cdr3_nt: TGTGCCAGCAGCCAAAATTGGGACAGGGGGCAAGAGCAGTACTTC
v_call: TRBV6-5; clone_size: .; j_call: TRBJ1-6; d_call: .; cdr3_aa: CATQEGSYNSPLHF; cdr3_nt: TGTGCCACACAGGAAGGCTCCTATAATTCACCCCTCCACTTT
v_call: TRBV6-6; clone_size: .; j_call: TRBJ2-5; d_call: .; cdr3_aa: CASSINQGRETQYF; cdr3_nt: TGTGCCAGCTCCATAAACCAGGGAAGGGAGACCCAGTACTTC
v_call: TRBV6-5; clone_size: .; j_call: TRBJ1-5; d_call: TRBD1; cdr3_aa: CASSYTQGSNQPQHF; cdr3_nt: TGTGCCAGCAGTTACACACAGGGGAGCAATCAGCCCCAGCATTTT